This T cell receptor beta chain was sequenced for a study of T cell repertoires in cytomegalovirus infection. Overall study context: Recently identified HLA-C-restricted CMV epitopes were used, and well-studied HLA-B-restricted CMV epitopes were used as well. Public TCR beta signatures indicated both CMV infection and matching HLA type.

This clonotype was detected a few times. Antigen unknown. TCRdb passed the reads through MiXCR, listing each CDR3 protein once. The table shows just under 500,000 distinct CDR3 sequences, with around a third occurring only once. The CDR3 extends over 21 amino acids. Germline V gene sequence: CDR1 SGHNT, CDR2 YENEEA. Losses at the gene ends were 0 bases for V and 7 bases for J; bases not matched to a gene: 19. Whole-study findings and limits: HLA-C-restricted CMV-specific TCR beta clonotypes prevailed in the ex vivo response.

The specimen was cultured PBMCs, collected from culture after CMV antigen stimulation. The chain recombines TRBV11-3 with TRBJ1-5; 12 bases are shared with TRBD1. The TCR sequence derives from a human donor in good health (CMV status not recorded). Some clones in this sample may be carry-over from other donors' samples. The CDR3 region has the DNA TGTGCCAGCAGCTTAGATTATAAGTATGGTCGGGACAGGGGGCTCTTGCAGCCCCAGCATTTT. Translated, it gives CASSLDYKYGRDRGLLQPQHF. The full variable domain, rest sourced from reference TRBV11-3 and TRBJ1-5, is EAGVVQSPRYKIIEKKQPVAFWCNPISGHNTLYWYLQNLGQGPELLIRYENEEAVDDSQLPKDRFSAERLKGVDSTLKIQPAELGDSAVYLCASSLDYKYGRDRGLLQPQHFGDGTRLSIL.